The sequence of this TCR beta chain was determined in a study of blood T cell repertoires in COVID-19 (dated by TCRdb to 2018 to 2020). Background for the entire study: Recovered participants in ImmuneRACE Cohort 3 were defined as having two consecutive negative NP/OP PCR tests, clearance from a healthcare professional, or resolution of symptoms. The material from the prospective study consisted of cDNA or gDNA derived from T cells, B-cell-depleted T cells, or PBMCs. Samples from collaborators originated in the United States, Italy and Spain and spanned both the acute and convalescent phases of COVID-19. A freely available public database, intended as a resource for researchers studying the immune response to SARS-CoV-2, is where the repertoires were released. Nearly every sample came with metadata listing a de-identified subject ID, COVID-19 status, age in years and sex. The dataset comprised deeply sampled blood TCRbeta repertoires from subjects exposed to, actively infected with, or recovered from COVID-19. Where available, HLA class I and class II types were obtained from metadata supplied by the sample provider rather than from assay-based typing. Samples came from the ongoing ImmuneRACE study (first 160 participants) plus 1,254 subjects from 6 global collaborators.

TCRbeta CDR3 regions were amplified from genomic DNA by means of the immunoSEQ Assay, a bias-controlled multiplex PCR. The source study handled its data this way. Nucleated cell counts per sample were estimated from amplification of reference gene primers within the assay. To quantify the absolute abundance of each unique TCRbeta CDR3 rearrangement, sequence reads were collapsed and filtered. For each sample, productive Simpson clonality was calculated as the square root of Simpson's diversity index over productive rearrangements. TCRdb stores this immuneACCESS table with in-frame sequences only. Part of the clones is absent; in the studies checked, under half of the shortfall reflects unresolved V genes, and no reason is known for the rest. The V and J calls and clone size come from that table; D and trimming were worked out from the DNA. In all, the sample holds about 230,000 clones, and around 85% of those were seen once. 3% to 3.5% of the sample belongs to the ten largest clones.

Participants in the prospective study were aged roughly 18 to 100 years, lived in 20 to 25 United States geographic areas, and enrolled through a virtual design. In the prospective study, cohorts were assigned on the basis of participant-reported clinical history obtained from a screening survey and a study questionnaire. In the prospective study, whole blood, serum and a nasopharyngeal or oropharyngeal swab were collected from each participant by mobile phlebotomists. Prospective study participants could optionally give additional blood draws and questionnaires over a roughly 2-month period. Before DNA extraction, prospective study blood samples were shipped either frozen or at room temperature. Clipping removes 0 bases from V and 6 bases from J, with 11 as the unmatched junction base count. From the cysteine through the phenylalanine, the CDR3 covers 17 amino acids. Of the read, only the CDR3 DNA is kept; its 51 bases are in frame from base 1. CDR1 and CDR2 (LGHDT, YNNKEL) derive from the germline V gene (reference sequence).

On this clone itself: Its antigen remains undetermined. Base qualities are not at hand, and no much larger clone is one base apart.

Results the study describes overall, beyond this receptor: Clinical and demographic metadata were provided uncurated, with the amount varying by source and participant.

The sequence was collected from a woman aged 45-65 years in a cohort exposed to, infected with or recovered from COVID-19 (not recorded which). The sample taken for sequencing was PBMCs or T cells enriched from blood (not recorded which). The chain couples TRBV3-1 (or the pseudogene TRBV3-2) to TRBJ2-7; the junction holds 10 bases that match TRBD1. The nucleotide sequence reads as follows: TGTGCCAGCAGCCAAGATCCTGGGACAGGGGTCTTCCTCGAGCAGTACTTC. This translates into CASSQDPGTGVFLEQYF.